Presented here are 17 T cell receptor beta chains from one specimen sequenced in a study of cytomegalovirus exposure and HLA in healthy donors. TCRdb's table, derived via immunoSEQ multiplex PCR, lists solely in-frame clones and lacks some. The sample shows about 250,000 clones, around nine tenths of them seen only once. Sequencing was performed on PBMCs. The origin of the receptors is a man between 18 and 29 years old in good health and CMV-seronegative.

The sample holds a few counts of this clone. This CDR3 is CASSIQTGTNSPLHF. The DNA of the CDR3 is TGTGCCAGCAGTATCCAGACAGGGACTAATTCACCCCTCCACTTT. V gene TRBV27 combines with J gene TRBJ1-6; 7 nucleotides agree with TRBD1. This CDR3 has 15 residues. Germline V gene lookup returns CDR1 MNHEY and CDR2 SMNVEV (reference sequence). The J segment lost 6 bases and the V segment lost 5 bases, leaving 7 bases of the junction unmatched.

This CDR3 reads CASSLAEGETQYF. The DNA for the CDR3 is TGCGCCAGCAGCTTGGCAGAGGGAGAGACCCAGTACTTC. The gene calls are TRBV5-1 and TRBJ2-5; a weak D match, TRBD2 (5 bases). This CDR3 has 13 residues. The V gene lost 0 bases and the J gene lost 4 bases, with 7 bases spanning the gap. Germline V lookup: CDR1 SGHRS, CDR2 YFSETQ. The full variable domain, in which reference TRBV5-1 and TRBJ2-5 provide the parts outside the CDR3, is KAGVTQTPRYLIKTRGQQVTLSCSPISGHRSVSWYQQTPGQGLQFLFEYFSETQRNKGNFPGRFSGRQFSNSRSEMNVSTLELGDSALYLCASSLAEGETQYFGPGTRLLVL.

The genes are TRBV15 and TRBJ2-5; D is perhaps TRBD1 (6 bases). Deletions cut 0 bases from V and 3 bases from J, with 14 bases between. The germline V gene encodes CDR1 LNHNV and CDR2 YYDKDF (reference sequence). The CDR3 runs 16 residues. This CDR3 reads CATSRDLQGEEETQYF. CDR3 nucleotide sequence: TGTGCCACCAGCAGAGATTTACAGGGAGAGGAAGAGACCCAGTACTTC.

This clone has a handful of counts. The V and J genes are TRBV28 and TRBJ1-2; no clear D. CDR1 is MDHEN, CDR2 SYDVKM, per germline. The CDR3 sequence is 11 residues long. The CDR3 nucleotides read TGTGCGGTGGAACAGCTCTATGGCTACACCTTC. Translation gives CAVEQLYGYTF.

The rearrangement uses TRBV18 and TRBJ2-6; 9 bases are shared with TRBD1. J gave up 2 bases and V 0 bases, and 8 bases lay outside the gene matches. Germline V gene sequence: CDR1 KGHSH, CDR2 LQKENI. The length of the CDR3 is 19 residues. CDR3 sequence: CASSPPRGTGPPGANVLTF. CDR3 bases: TGTGCCAGCTCACCACCACGTGGGACAGGGCCCCCTGGGGCCAACGTCCTGACTTTC. Full variable domain (rest looked up from reference TRBV18 and TRBJ2-6): NAGVMQNPRHLVRRRGQEARLRCSPMKGHSHVYWYRQLPEEGLKFMVYLQKENIIDESGMPKERFSAEFPKEGPSILRIQQVVRGDSAAYFCASSPPRGTGPPGANVLTFGAGSRLTVL.

This clone has more than one count but fewer than ten. This sample includes further DNA sequences coding for the same CDR3. The chain carries TRBV7-2 and TRBJ1-5, with D perhaps matching TRBD1 (6 bases). V was pared by 4 bases and J by 2 bases, with 6 bases between. CDR3 length equals 13 residues. The germline V gene has CDR1 SGHTA and CDR2 FQGNSA. DNA of the CDR3: TGTGCCAGCAGCTACAGGGGCAATCAGCCCCAGCATTTT. It translates to CASSYRGNQPQHF.

CDR3 region: CASSLWSPPALDTQYF. DNA of the CDR3: TGCGCCAGCAGCTTGTGGAGCCCTCCAGCGTTGGATACGCAGTATTTT. The genes are TRBV5-1 and TRBJ2-3, with D hard to call. The CDR3 covers 16 residues. Between the trimmed V and J ends, which lost 1 base and 6 bases, there was a span of 18 bases. Germline-derived CDR1 and CDR2 are SGHRS and YFSETQ.

The chain links TRBV9 to TRBJ2-7, with D perhaps TRBD1 (6 bases). The germline gives CDR1 SGDLS, CDR2 YYNGEE. CDR3 length: 13 amino acids. Trimming cost V 7 bases and J 2 bases, with 13 bases left between them. CDR3 region: CASQDSQTYEQYF. Here the CDR3 DNA reads TGTGCCAGCCAGGACAGCCAGACCTACGAGCAGTACTTC.

CDR3 in amino acids: CASSLAGSETQYF. CDR3 nucleotide sequence: TGTGCCAGCAGTTTGGCAGGCAGCGAGACCCAGTACTTC. The chain joins TRBV28 to TRBJ2-5; D is unclear. This CDR3 has 13 amino acids. Germline loops: CDR1 MDHEN, CDR2 SYDVKM. Trimming took 3 bases from V and 5 from J, leaving 10 bases between them.

The chain carries TRBV19 and TRBJ2-7, with 8 bases that match TRBD2. In germline, CDR1 is LNHDA, CDR2 SQIVND (reference sequence). The trim removed 4 bases at V and 6 bases at J, leaving 5 bases unmatched. CDR3 length equals 13 residues. CDR3 loop: CASSRAGVFEQYF. In DNA, the CDR3 is TGTGCCAGTAGTAGAGCGGGAGTCTTCGAGCAGTACTTC. Using reference TRBV19 and TRBJ2-7 for the parts outside the CDR3, the full variable domain is DGGITQSPKYLFRKEGQNVTLSCEQNLNHDAMYWYRQDPGQGLRLIYYSQIVNDFQKGDIAEGYSVSREKKESFPLTVTSAQKNPTAFYLCASSRAGVFEQYFGPGTRLTVT.

The chain couples TRBV28 to TRBJ2-7; a weak D match, TRBD1 (6 bases). This CDR3 region has 16 residues. The V gene lost 5 bases and the J gene lost 7 bases, with 24 bases spanning the gap. In germline, CDR1 is MDHEN, CDR2 SYDVKM. In nucleotides, the CDR3 is TGTGCCAGCAGTCTCCGCCGGGCCCCGCAGGGGAGAGAGCAGTACTTC. Its translation is CASSLRRAPQGREQYF.

J is TRBJ2-1 and V is TRBV27; no clear D. The CDR3 is made up of 11 amino acids. CDR1 and CDR2 (germline): MNHEY, SMNVEV (reference sequence). V lost 7 bases to trimming and J lost 5 bases, with 6 bases between them. This CDR3 is CASILHNEQFF. The CDR3 DNA sequence: TGTGCCAGCATACTTCACAATGAGCAGTTCTTC.

This chain joins TRBV5-4 and TRBJ2-3; TRBD1 matches 9 bases. CDR1 SGHNT and CDR2 YYREEE come from the germline V gene (reference sequence). Unmatched junction bases numbered 8, after V lost 0 bases and J lost 3 bases. The CDR3 contains 17 residues. In DNA, the CDR3 is TGTGCCAGCAGCTTGGGACCCACAGGGGGCAGGACAGATACGCAGTATTTT. Protein sequence: CASSLGPTGGRTDTQYF.

This clone was recorded many times. J is TRBJ2-7 and V is TRBV30, with a weak D call TRBD2 (5 bases). The CDR3 is made up of 14 amino acids. The V and J ends lost 5 bases and 3 bases respectively, with 17 bases between them. From germline, CDR1 is GTSNPN and CDR2 SVGIG (reference sequence). CDR3 amino acids: CAWERVDRYYEQYF. For the CDR3, the DNA is TGTGCCTGGGAGAGGGTCGACCGGTACTACGAGCAGTACTTC. The variable domain in full, with the rest retrieved from reference TRBV30 and TRBJ2-7, is SQTIHQWPATLVQPVGSPLSLECTVEGTSNPNLYWYRQAAGRGLQLLFYSVGIGQISSEVPQNLSASRPQDRQFILSSKKLLLSDSGFYLCAWERVDRYYEQYFGPGTRLTVT.

The V and J genes are TRBV7-6 and TRBJ2-1; TRBD2 aligns across 11 bases. The V gene end was trimmed by 1 base and the J gene end by 5 bases; junction bases not matched to a gene: 13. Germline V gene sequence: CDR1 SGHVS, CDR2 FNYEAQ. The CDR3 has 19 amino acids. This CDR3 is CASSLGGGTSGAKHNEQFF. The CDR3 nucleotides are TGTGCCAGCAGCTTAGGGGGAGGGACTAGCGGAGCAAAGCACAATGAGCAGTTCTTC.

This clone is a singleton in its sample. The chain is built from TRBV15 and TRBJ1-1; 8 nucleotides match TRBD1. The germline V gene encodes CDR1 LNHNV and CDR2 YYDKDF (reference sequence). This CDR3 is built from 15 residues. V shed 1 base and J 5 bases; nucleotides not matched to a gene: 6. Here the CDR3 DNA reads TGTGCCACCAGCAGAGGTGGACAGGGCTTTACTGAAGCTTTCTTT. Its protein product is CATSRGGQGFTEAFF.

This sequence joins TRBV27 and TRBJ2-3, with a possible D match to TRBD1 (6 bases). The CDR3 contains 16 residues. Germline V gene sequence: CDR1 MNHEY, CDR2 SMNVEV (reference sequence). V lost 3 bases to trimming and J lost 5 bases, with 18 bases between them. The CDR3 DNA follows: TGTGCCAGCAGTTTCAGGCCCGAGCTGGGACAAGATACGCAGTATTTT. This gives the protein CASSFRPELGQDTQYF.